A single sample gave rise to the 32 T cell receptor beta chains below, sequenced in a study of blood T cell repertoires in COVID-19. TCRdb keeps only in-frame clones here, not all; method: immunoSEQ multiplex PCR. This table holds a few hundred thousand clones, 85% to 90% found once. Sequenced material: peripheral blood. These receptors were taken from a man older than 75 with acute or convalescent COVID-19.

The chain carries TRBV7-2 and TRBJ1-2, with TRBD1 matching over 10 bases. The length of the CDR3 is 16 residues. CDR1 is SGHTA and CDR2 is FQGNSA in the germline V gene. The V and J ends lost 1 base and 4 bases, in that order; junction bases with no gene match: 6. The CDR3 DNA is TGTGCCAGCAGCTTAGGGGGGACAGGGGTGAGCTATGGCTACACCTTC. Protein sequence: CASSLGGTGVSYGYTF.

This clone was observed a single time. This rearrangement joins TRBV28 to TRBJ1-1, with D perhaps TRBD1 (5 bases). The germline gives CDR1 MDHEN, CDR2 SYDVKM. This CDR3 is 13 amino acids long. Trimming pared 1 base from V and 5 bases from J, leaving 8 bases between. The CDR3 DNA is TGTGCCAGCAGTTTATTCAGGGTTACTGAAGCTTTCTTT. It codes for CASSLFRVTEAFF.

The sample holds one count of this clone. The CDR3 bases are TGTGCCAGCTCACCGGATTTTCAGGGGGCGACTGGAAACACCATATATTTT. The encoded protein is CASSPDFQGATGNTIYF. The V gene is TRBV18, the J gene TRBJ1-3; 8 nucleotides match TRBD1. CDR1 and CDR2 from the germline V gene are KGHSH and LQKENI. The CDR3 has 17 residues. Losses at the gene ends were 3 bases for V and 2 bases for J; bases not matched to a gene: 9.

The gene calls are TRBV2 and TRBJ2-7; the match to TRBD1 covers 8 bases. Per germline, CDR1 SNHLY and CDR2 FYNNEI. The CDR3 runs 15 residues. V trimming: 5 bases; J trimming: 0 bases; junction bases outside the gene matches: 6. CDR3 coding DNA: TGTGCCAGCAGTTCTCAGGGGGCCCCCTCCTACGAGCAGTACTTC. The encoded protein is CASSSQGAPSYEQYF. Supplemented by reference TRBV2 and TRBJ2-7, the full variable domain reads EPEVTQTPSHQVTQMGQEVILRCVPISNHLYFYWYRQILGQKVEFLVSFYNNEISEKSEIFDDQFSVERPDGSNFTLKIRSTKLEDSAMYFCASSSQGAPSYEQYFGPGTRLTVT.

CDR3 sequence reads: CASSLQSGISNQPQHF. In nucleotides, the CDR3 is TGTGCCAGCAGCTTACAGTCCGGGATTAGCAATCAGCCCCAGCATTTT. The chain uses TRBV7-9 and TRBJ1-5; D is uncertain. V shed 2 bases and J shed 0 bases, with 11 bases lying between them. This CDR3 contains 16 residues. The germline CDR1 and CDR2 sequences are SEHNR and FQNEAQ (reference sequence).

The J gene is TRBJ1-5, the V gene TRBV6-5; D is unclear. CDR1 is MNHEY and CDR2 is SVGAGI in the germline V gene. V was shortened by 5 bases and J by 6 bases, with 8 bases between the two germline ends. The CDR3 spans 12 residues. CDR3 sequence reads: CASSKEGQPQHF. The CDR3 DNA reads TGTGCCAGCAGTAAGGAGGGTCAGCCCCAGCATTTT.

V usage is TRBV18 and J usage is TRBJ2-1; D might be TRBD2 (5 bases). This CDR3 has 14 residues. Trimming left V 6 bases short and J 8 bases short, with 17 bases between. Germline-derived CDR1 and CDR2 are KGHSH and LQKENI. CDR3 in amino acids: CASSLTKSRDEQFF. Here the CDR3 DNA reads TGTGCCAGCTCGCTGACTAAATCCCGCGATGAGCAGTTCTTC.

A single count supports this clone. V gene TRBV7-2 combines with J gene TRBJ1-4; TRBD1 matches 7 bases. The CDR3 has 17 amino acids. Germline V lookup: CDR1 SGHTA, CDR2 FQGNSA. With 1 base clipped from V and 2 bases from J, the junction kept 7 bases outside the gene matches. CDR3 sequence (DNA): TGTGCCAGCAGCTTAGGATTCCCGACAGGGACTAATGAAAAACTGTTTTTT. The encoded protein is CASSLGFPTGTNEKLFF. Full variable domain (rest looked up from reference TRBV7-2 and TRBJ1-4): GAGVSQSPSNKVTEKGKDVELRCDPISGHTALYWYRQSLGQGLEFLIYFQGNSAPDKSGLPSDRFSAERTGGSVSTLTIQRTQQEDSAVYLCASSLGFPTGTNEKLFFGSGTQLSVL.

This chain joins TRBV19 and TRBJ2-1, with D uncertain. Germline V lookup: CDR1 LNHDA, CDR2 SQIVND (reference sequence). Trimming took 6 bases from V and 5 from J, leaving 14 bases between them. The CDR3 is 14 amino acids. This CDR3 reads CASSPRRVNNEQFF. DNA of the CDR3: TGTGCCAGTAGCCCCCGTCGGGTCAACAATGAGCAGTTCTTC.

The rearrangement uses TRBV7-2 and TRBJ2-2; TRBD2 might be the D (6 bases). Germline V gives CDR1 SGHTA, CDR2 FQGNSA. This CDR3 is built from 15 residues. V lost 2 bases, J lost 5 bases, and 12 bases lay in between. Written as DNA, the CDR3 is TGTGCCAGCAGCTTATCCGGGAGTGCGACCGGGGAGCTGTTTTTT. Its translation: CASSLSGSATGELFF. Complete variable domain (other parts from reference TRBV7-2 and TRBJ2-2): GAGVSQSPSNKVTEKGKDVELRCDPISGHTALYWYRQSLGQGLEFLIYFQGNSAPDKSGLPSDRFSAERTGGSVSTLTIQRTQQEDSAVYLCASSLSGSATGELFFGEGSRLTVL.

The J gene is TRBJ2-3, the V gene TRBV4-3; tentative D call: TRBD2 (5 bases). The V end was cut by 0 bases, the J end by 0 bases, with 13 bases between. The CDR3 consists of 17 residues. Germline loops: CDR1 LGHNA, CDR2 YSLEER. The CDR3 coding sequence is TGCGCCAGCAGCCAAGATCTGATCAGCGGAAGCACAGATACGCAGTATTTT. This sequence encodes CASSQDLISGSTDTQYF.

Here the CDR3 reads CASSAGGVENTEAFF. CDR3 nucleotide sequence: TGTGCCAGCAGTGCGGGGGGGGTTGAAAACACTGAAGCTTTCTTT. V is TRBV2 and J is TRBJ1-1; maybe TRBD1 (5 bases). Germline CDR1 SNHLY, CDR2 FYNNEI. This CDR3 has 15 amino acids. Trimming shortened V by 4 bases and J by 2 bases, and 14 bases separated the two germline ends. Based on the CDR3 plus reference TRBV2 and TRBJ1-1, the full variable domain is EPEVTQTPSHQVTQMGQEVILRCVPISNHLYFYWYRQILGQKVEFLVSFYNNEISEKSEIFDDQFSVERPDGSNFTLKIRSTKLEDSAMYFCASSAGGVENTEAFFGQGTRLTVV.

The V call is TRBV19, the J call TRBJ1-5; 9 nucleotides match TRBD1. Germline V lookup: CDR1 LNHDA, CDR2 SQIVND (reference sequence). Trimming took 6 bases from V and 4 from J; bases not matched to a gene: 7. The CDR3 runs to 15 residues. CDR3 residues: CASRKGQGGNQPQHF. As DNA, the CDR3 is TGTGCCAGTAGGAAGGGACAGGGAGGTAATCAGCCCCAGCATTTT.

This chain uses TRBV19 with TRBJ2-7; no definite D call. Germline values: CDR1 LNHDA, CDR2 SQIVND (reference sequence). The CDR3 covers 12 residues. The V end lost 5 bases, the J end lost 2 bases, and 7 bases lay between the germline ends. The CDR3 coding sequence is TGTGCCAGTAGTTCTGTTCCCTACGAGCAGTACTTC. It yields the protein CASSSVPYEQYF.

This clone was picked up one time. This chain joins TRBV28 and TRBJ2-3, with 7 bases matching TRBD1. After removal of 2 bases from V and 11 bases from J, the junction contained 13 bases not matched to a gene. Germline loops: CDR1 MDHEN, CDR2 SYDVKM. This CDR3 is built from 15 residues. CDR3 amino acids: CASSLQGEGGSRQYF. The CDR3 DNA is TGTGCCAGCAGTTTACAGGGGGAAGGAGGTTCGAGGCAGTATTTT.

A remark on this clone: The junction and the germline gene differ at one end; a read error may be behind it. The chain couples TRBV7-7 to TRBJ2-1; TRBD2 is a possible D gene (6 bases). Germline values: CDR1 SSHAT, CDR2 FNYEAQ (reference sequence). CDR3 length: 13 residues. DNA for the CDR3: TGTGCTAGCAGCTTAGGGGAGGAGGGGGAGCAGTTCTTC. Residues: CASSLGEEGEQFF.

The J gene is TRBJ2-6, the V gene TRBV19; TRBD1 is a possible D gene (5 bases). The CDR3 spans 18 residues. V lost 4 bases, J lost 4 bases, and 20 bases lay in between. Germline lookup yields CDR1 LNHDA and CDR2 SQIVND (reference sequence). The chain's CDR3 is CASSTTLQGNSGANVLTF. The CDR3 DNA sequence: TGTGCCAGTAGTACGACTCTCCAGGGAAACTCGGGGGCCAACGTCCTGACTTTC.

This chain uses TRBV3-1 (or the pseudogene TRBV3-2) with TRBJ1-3; the match to TRBD1 covers 12 bases. The germline CDR1 and CDR2 sequences are LGHDT and YNNKEL (reference sequence). Trimming cost V 0 bases and J 3 bases; bases outside gene matches: 3. CDR3 length equals 17 residues. The chain's CDR3 is CASSQEGQGALGNTIYF. Written as DNA, the CDR3 is TGTGCCAGCAGCCAAGAGGGACAGGGGGCGCTTGGAAACACCATATATTTT.

There are a few counts of this clone. The rearrangement joins TRBV7-8 to TRBJ1-5; 9 positions match TRBD1. The CDR3 totals 15 residues. With 6 bases clipped from V and 6 bases from J, the junction kept 9 bases outside the gene matches. CDR1 is SGHVS, CDR2 FQNEAQ, per germline. The DNA of the CDR3 is TGTGCCAGCAGTTCCGGGACAGGGTTTGGTCAGCCCCAGCATTTT. This encodes CASSSGTGFGQPQHF.

The chain has TRBV28 and TRBJ2-2; TRBD2 matches 13 bases. This CDR3 is built from 15 residues. With 6 bases clipped from V and 4 bases from J, the junction kept 2 bases outside the gene matches. Germline CDR1 is MDHEN and CDR2 is SYDVKM. The CDR3 protein is CASSRLAGGTGELFF. CDR3 nucleotide sequence: TGTGCCAGCAGCCGACTAGCGGGAGGCACCGGGGAGCTGTTTTTT.

This clone was recorded only once. This chain uses TRBV7-2 with TRBJ2-5; a weak D match, TRBD1 (6 bases). Germline CDR1 is SGHTA and CDR2 is FQGNSA. V was pared by 3 bases and J by 4 bases, with 6 bases between. The CDR3 has 12 amino acids. This CDR3 is CASSLGAETQYF. The CDR3 coding sequence is TGTGCCAGCAGCTTGGGGGCAGAGACCCAGTACTTC. Supplemented by reference TRBV7-2 and TRBJ2-5, the full variable domain reads GAGVSQSPSNKVTEKGKDVELRCDPISGHTALYWYRQSLGQGLEFLIYFQGNSAPDKSGLPSDRFSAERTGGSVSTLTIQRTQQEDSAVYLCASSLGAETQYFGPGTRLLVL.

The chain carries TRBV5-1 and TRBJ2-5; D may be TRBD1 (5 bases). V lost 3 bases and J lost 2, with 14 bases in between. The germline V gene encodes CDR1 SGHRS and CDR2 YFSETQ. The CDR3 sequence is 15 residues long. CDR3 sequence (DNA): TGCGCCAGCAGCTGGTCCAGGGCCCTACAAGAGACCCAGTACTTC. Residues: CASSWSRALQETQYF.

V is TRBV5-4 and J is TRBJ1-6, with D possibly matching TRBD1 (6 bases). Trimming left V 4 bases short and J 6 bases short, with 11 bases between. CDR3 length: 14 amino acids. The germline V gene has CDR1 SGHNT and CDR2 YYREEE (reference sequence). The CDR3 region has the DNA TGTGCCAGCAGCCAGGACAGCCTTAATTCACCCCTCCACTTT. Its translation: CASSQDSLNSPLHF.

CDR3: CASGDRASYNEQFF. CDR3 in DNA: TGTGCCAGCGGGGACAGGGCCTCCTACAATGAGCAGTTCTTC. The rearrangement joins TRBV2 to TRBJ2-1; 9 nucleotides line up with TRBD1. The CDR3 totals 14 residues. J was trimmed by 0 bases and V by 8 bases; bases with no gene match: 2. The germline V gene has CDR1 SNHLY and CDR2 FYNNEI. Drawing the rest from reference TRBV2 and TRBJ2-1, the complete variable domain is EPEVTQTPSHQVTQMGQEVILRCVPISNHLYFYWYRQILGQKVEFLVSFYNNEISEKSEIFDDQFSVERPDGSNFTLKIRSTKLEDSAMYFCASGDRASYNEQFFGPGTRLTVL.

The chain carries TRBV10-3 and TRBJ1-2, with 7 positions matching TRBD1. This CDR3 spans 15 amino acids. V lost 7 bases, J lost 7 bases, and 15 bases stayed unmatched. Germline V gives CDR1 ENHRY, CDR2 SYGVKD. The CDR3, as DNA: TGTGCCATCAATGGGACAGAGAGCTCCTCCTTTGGCTACACCTTC. It yields the protein CAINGTESSSFGYTF.

This clone was seen a single time. V gene TRBV7-2 combines with J gene TRBJ2-2, with unresolved D. This CDR3 region has 13 residues. Trimming cost V 3 bases and J 6 bases, with 8 bases left between them. Germline CDR1 SGHTA, CDR2 FQGNSA. CDR3 amino acids: CASSFLMAGELFF. DNA for the CDR3: TGTGCCAGCAGCTTTCTAATGGCCGGGGAGCTGTTTTTT.

This rearrangement joins TRBV28 to TRBJ2-5, with TRBD1 identical over 11 bases. Trimming cost V 5 bases and J 4 bases; bases outside gene matches: 6. The CDR3 has 15 residues. The V gene's germline CDR1 is MDHEN and CDR2 SYDVKM. Written as DNA, the CDR3 is TGTGCCAGCAGTCGTCCCGGGACAGGGGGAGAGACCCAGTACTTC. Encoded protein: CASSRPGTGGETQYF.

The chain has TRBV21-1 and TRBJ1-1; the tabulated D call, TRBD1, remains unverified against the DNA. TRBV21-1 is designated a pseudogene. CDR3 length: 15 amino acids. CDR3 sequence: CASSKALIRNPEAFF. Written as DNA, the CDR3 is TGTGCCAGCAGCAAAGCGCTAATCAGGAACCCCGAAGCTTTCTTT.

The chain links TRBV3-1 (or the pseudogene TRBV3-2) to TRBJ2-1, with D perhaps TRBD1 (5 bases). The CDR3 consists of 12 residues. Germline lookup yields CDR1 LGHDT and CDR2 YNNKEL (reference sequence). V was trimmed by 8 bases and J by 14 bases, leaving 19 bases between them. CDR3 nucleotides: TGTGCCAGCCATGGGGCCGATTGGAATAAGTTCTTC. As protein: CASHGADWNKFF.

This chain links TRBV2 with TRBJ2-2; TRBD2 agrees at 11 bases. The trim removed 6 bases at V and 5 bases at J, leaving 5 bases unmatched. This CDR3 spans 15 amino acids. Per the germline V gene, CDR1 is SNHLY and CDR2 is FYNNEI. CDR3 coding DNA: TGTGCCAGCAGGCTAGCGGGAGGAGGTACCGGGGAGCTGTTTTTT. Amino acids: CASRLAGGGTGELFF.

This sequence joins TRBV28 and TRBJ1-2; TRBD1 aligns across 11 bases. This CDR3 has 17 amino acids. Germline CDR1 MDHEN, CDR2 SYDVKM. The J segment lost 1 base and the V segment lost 0 bases, leaving 4 bases of the junction unmatched. CDR3 sequence: CASSLWGTGGLNYGYTF. The CDR3 bases are TGTGCCAGCAGTTTATGGGGGACAGGGGGGCTTAACTATGGCTACACCTTC.

This clone has a handful of counts. This rearrangement joins TRBV9 to TRBJ2-1; maybe TRBD2 (5 bases). The V end was cut by 4 bases, the J end by 5 bases, with 13 bases between. The CDR3 totals 14 residues. CDR1 and CDR2 (germline): SGDLS, YYNGEE. The CDR3 spells CASSPRWENNEQFF. In nucleotides, the CDR3 is TGTGCCAGCAGCCCCCGTTGGGAGAACAATGAGCAGTTCTTC.